This TCR beta chain was recorded in a study of identical twins. Looked up from germline, CDR1 is ENHRY and CDR2 is SYGVKD. V dropped 7 bases and J dropped 4 bases, with 12 bases sitting between them. The CDR3 covers 13 residues. This clonotype was seen more than once but under ten times. MiXCR was run by TCRdb on the 5' RACE reads, yielding one entry per CDR3 protein. The sample lists a few hundred thousand distinct CDR3 sequences, just under 10% occurring once. The sample was also reused in another study, on yellow fever vaccine responses in identical twins.

The sample comprised PBMCs. The J gene is TRBJ2-3, the V gene TRBV10-3; possible D gene TRBD1, 6 bases. The TCR comes from a young woman in good health. The CDR3 sequence is CAIKGRGSDTQYF. The CDR3, as DNA: TGTGCCATCAAAGGCAGGGGCTCAGATACGCAGTATTTT.